The source of this T cell receptor (beta chain) is a study of T cell repertoires in cytomegalovirus infection. Each CDR3 protein gets one entry after TCRdb re-called the reads with MiXCR. This table holds some 390,000 distinct CDR3 sequences, roughly 18% found once. This CDR3 comprises 13 residues. CDR1 SGHTA and CDR2 FQGNSA come from the germline V gene. V was shortened by 2 bases and J by 15 bases, with 17 bases between the two germline ends. This clonotype was observed many times. The J gene is TRBJ2-1, the V gene TRBV7-2; a possible D gene is TRBD1 (6 bases). The sample consisted of PBMCs. This clonotype was obtained from a human donor in good health (CMV status not recorded). Some clones in this sample may be carry-over from other donors' samples. The CDR3 region has the DNA TGTGCCAGCAGCTTATCCTCCCGGGACAACCTGTTCTTC. It yields the protein CASSLSSRDNLFF. The complete variable domain, with remaining parts taken from reference TRBV7-2 and TRBJ2-1, reads GAGVSQSPSNKVTEKGKDVELRCDPISGHTALYWYRQSLGQGLEFLIYFQGNSAPDKSGLPSDRFSAERTGGSVSTLTIQRTQQEDSAVYLCASSLSSRDNLFFGPGTRLTVL.